The 30 T cell receptor beta chains in this list originate from one sample, sequenced in a study of T cells after posttransplantation cyclophosphamide. Repertoires were generated with immunoSEQ multiplex PCR, while TCRdb's copy carries only in-frame clones and drops some. The sample has about 47,000 clones; 85% to 95% are singletons. Sequencing input: PBMCs. The source is a woman aged 45-65 years in good health and a related stem cell transplant donor.

V usage is TRBV28 and J usage is TRBJ2-1; 10 bases match TRBD2. Germline CDR1 reads MDHEN; CDR2 reads SYDVKM. The length of the CDR3 is 14 residues. V was clipped by 6 bases and J by 9 bases; unmatched bases: 8. The CDR3 reads CASRVPSGSGEQFF. The CDR3 region has the DNA TGTGCCAGCAGAGTACCTAGCGGGAGTGGTGAGCAGTTCTTC.

The V gene is TRBV7-9, the J gene TRBJ2-1; tentative D call: TRBD2 (6 bases). Per the germline V gene, CDR1 is SEHNR and CDR2 is FQNEAQ (reference sequence). The V end was cut by 3 bases, the J end by 4 bases, with 7 bases between. The CDR3 loop spans 13 amino acids. CDR3 region: CASSFGTYNEQFF. The CDR3 DNA follows: TGTGCCAGCAGCTTCGGGACTTACAATGAGCAGTTCTTC. The whole variable domain, remainder taken from reference TRBV7-9 and TRBJ2-1, is DTGVSQNPRHKITKRGQNVTFRCDPISEHNRLYWYRQTLGQGPEFLTYFQNEAQLEKSRLLSDRFSAERPKGSFSTLEIQRTEQGDSAMYLCASSFGTYNEQFFGPGTRLTVL.

This chain links TRBV5-4 with TRBJ1-6; 9 positions agree with TRBD1. The trim removed 4 bases at V and 8 bases at J, leaving 4 bases unmatched. Germline V gene lookup returns CDR1 SGHNT and CDR2 YYREEE (reference sequence). This CDR3 is built from 14 residues. CDR3 region: CASSPRQGDSPLHF. Here the CDR3 DNA reads TGTGCCAGCAGCCCCCGACAGGGGGATTCACCCCTCCACTTT.

CDR3 region: CASGTGSNQPQHF. The CDR3 DNA reads TGTGCCAGTGGGACAGGCAGCAATCAGCCCCAGCATTTT. This chain links TRBV19 with TRBJ1-5, with TRBD1 matching 8 bases. The V segment lost 8 bases and the J segment 1 base; nucleotides outside the gene matches: 1. CDR3 size: 13 residues. From germline, CDR1 is LNHDA and CDR2 SQIVND (reference sequence). Complete variable domain (other parts from reference TRBV19 and TRBJ1-5): DGGITQSPKYLFRKEGQNVTLSCEQNLNHDAMYWYRQDPGQGLRLIYYSQIVNDFQKGDIAEGYSVSREKKESFPLTVTSAQKNPTAFYLCASGTGSNQPQHFGDGTRLSIL.

The chain links TRBV19 to TRBJ1-2; possible D gene TRBD1, 6 bases. V gave up 1 base and J gave up 2 bases, with 11 bases separating them. Per germline, CDR1 LNHDA and CDR2 SQIVND (reference sequence). This CDR3 spans 15 amino acids. The CDR3 DNA follows: TGTGCCAGTAGTATAGGTTGGGGGCAGAACTATGGCTACACCTTC. Encoded protein: CASSIGWGQNYGYTF.

The J gene is TRBJ2-7, the V gene TRBV4-1; possible D gene TRBD2, 7 bases. The CDR3 totals 16 residues. Germline-derived CDR1 and CDR2 are MGHRA and YSYEKL. Deletions cut 4 bases from V and 4 bases from J, with 20 bases between. CDR3 nucleotides: TGCGCCAGCAGCCCTCGGTGGGGGGGCCTCGGGTACGAGCAGTACTTC. Amino acid sequence: CASSPRWGGLGYEQYF.

CDR3 nucleotide sequence: TGTGCCAGCAGGGGACAGGGGTTCGCTGAAGCTTTCTTT. Protein sequence: CASRGQGFAEAFF. V usage is TRBV5-6 and J usage is TRBJ1-1, with TRBD1 matching over 10 bases. The CDR3 is made up of 13 amino acids. Per the germline V gene, CDR1 is SGHDT and CDR2 is YYEEEE. Trimming at V came to 5 bases and at J to 6 bases, leaving 4 bases not matched to a gene. Full variable domain (rest looked up from reference TRBV5-6 and TRBJ1-1): DAGVTQSPTHLIKTRGQQVTLRCSPKSGHDTVSWYQQALGQGPQFIFQYYEEEERQRGNFPDRFSGHQFPNYSSELNVNALLLGDSALYLCASRGQGFAEAFFGQGTRLTVV.

The chain joins TRBV7-9 to TRBJ2-1; 11 positions match TRBD1. Germline V gene sequence: CDR1 SEHNR, CDR2 FQNEAQ (reference sequence). The CDR3 is made up of 16 amino acids. V gave up 3 bases and J gave up 5 bases; unmatched junction bases: 6. Here the CDR3 DNA reads TGTGCCAGCAGCTTGGGACAGGGGGGTATCCACAATGAGCAGTTCTTC. This codes for CASSLGQGGIHNEQFF.

The rearrangement uses TRBV6-5 and TRBJ2-7; TRBD2 might be the D (6 bases). CDR1 is MNHEY and CDR2 is SVGAGI in the germline V gene. CDR3 length equals 15 residues. Trimming removed 7 bases at V and 6 bases at J, with 22 bases between. Here the CDR3 DNA reads TGTGCCAGCAAAGTGGGGGGAGAAGGGAGAGTCGAGCAGTACTTC. It specifies CASKVGGEGRVEQYF.

A few counts support this clone. The chain has TRBV19 and TRBJ1-1, with TRBD1 as a possible D gene (6 bases). Germline V gene lookup returns CDR1 LNHDA and CDR2 SQIVND (reference sequence). V lost 6 bases, J lost 0 bases, and 11 bases lay in between. There are 14 residues in the CDR3. The CDR3 region has the DNA TGTGCCAGTAGGGTGACAGGCGTGAACACTGAAGCTTTCTTT. It encodes CASRVTGVNTEAFF. Variable domain in full (rest from reference TRBV19 and TRBJ1-1): DGGITQSPKYLFRKEGQNVTLSCEQNLNHDAMYWYRQDPGQGLRLIYYSQIVNDFQKGDIAEGYSVSREKKESFPLTVTSAQKNPTAFYLCASRVTGVNTEAFFGQGTRLTVV.

Only one count was recorded for this clone. The genes are TRBV9 and TRBJ1-2; TRBD1 might be the D (5 bases). The CDR3 is made up of 14 amino acids. The ends were cut back, 3 bases at V and 2 bases at J, with 11 bases in the middle. CDR1 and CDR2 from the germline V gene are SGDLS and YYNGEE. The CDR3 here is CASSAQGFNYGYTF. The CDR3, as DNA: TGTGCCAGCAGCGCGCAGGGATTCAACTATGGCTACACCTTC.

This clone showed up just once. The gene calls are TRBV6-1 and TRBJ2-3, with D perhaps TRBD1 (6 bases). The germline CDR1 and CDR2 sequences are MNHNS and SASEGT. The CDR3 is 15 amino acids. V lost 2 bases and J lost 0, with 9 bases in between. The CDR3 DNA is TGTGCCAGCAGTGAAACAGGGTTTAGCACAGATACGCAGTATTTT. This translates into CASSETGFSTDTQYF.

The chain uses TRBV14 and TRBJ1-2; D ambiguous. Germline V gene lookup returns CDR1 SGHDN and CDR2 FVKESK. The CDR3 runs 13 residues. Trimming left V 4 bases short and J 7 bases short, with 13 bases between. CDR3 protein: CASSPRTESGYTF. The CDR3 nucleotides are TGTGCCAGCAGCCCCAGGACTGAAAGTGGCTACACCTTC.

This clone was observed a single time. The rearrangement links TRBV9 to TRBJ2-3; 9 bases line up with TRBD2. Germline V gene data show CDR1 as SGDLS and CDR2 as YYNGEE. This CDR3 contains 16 residues. Trimming removed 4 bases from V and 5 bases from J; junction bases left unmatched: 11. The DNA of the CDR3 is TGTGCCAGCAGCCCTCAGGGCGGGGGGGCCTTAGATACGCAGTATTTT. The encoded protein is CASSPQGGGALDTQYF. The full variable domain, rest sourced from reference TRBV9 and TRBJ2-3, is DSGVTQTPKHLITATGQRVTLRCSPRSGDLSVYWYQQSLDQGLQFLIQYYNGEERAKGNILERFSAQQFPDLHSELNLSSLELGDSALYFCASSPQGGGALDTQYFGPGTRLTVL.

The V gene is TRBV5-1, the J gene TRBJ2-7; the D gene is possibly TRBD1 (7 bases). The germline gives CDR1 SGHRS, CDR2 YFSETQ. Trimming removed 4 bases from V and 5 bases from J, with 13 bases in between. This CDR3 has 13 amino acids. DNA for the CDR3: TGCGCCAGCAGCCCTACAGGGGAGGACGAGCAGTACTTC. It specifies CASSPTGEDEQYF. Full variable domain (outside the CDR3, taken from reference TRBV5-1 and TRBJ2-7): KAGVTQTPRYLIKTRGQQVTLSCSPISGHRSVSWYQQTPGQGLQFLFEYFSETQRNKGNFPGRFSGRQFSNSRSEMNVSTLELGDSALYLCASSPTGEDEQYFGPGTRLTVT.

Here the CDR3 DNA reads TGTGCCAGCAGTTACTCACGGGGGAACACTGAAGCTTTCTTT. It is translated as CASSYSRGNTEAFF. V is TRBV6-5 and J is TRBJ1-1; D unclear. The V end was cut by 0 bases, the J end by 1 base, with 6 bases between. CDR3 length: 14 residues. Per the germline V gene, CDR1 is MNHEY and CDR2 is SVGAGI.

The CDR3 loop reads CASSLATVSEQFF. Written as DNA, the CDR3 is TGTGCCAGCAGCTTGGCGACTGTTTCCGAGCAGTTCTTC. This sequence joins TRBV5-6 and TRBJ2-1; D is undetermined. CDR1 and CDR2 from the germline V gene are SGHDT and YYEEEE. The V end lost 0 bases, the J end lost 10 bases, and 11 bases lay between the germline ends. The CDR3 loop spans 13 amino acids.

This chain links TRBV5-5 with TRBJ1-1, with TRBD1 as a possible D gene (6 bases). This CDR3 is built from 16 residues. V was pared by 4 bases and J by 2 bases, with 18 bases between. The germline gives CDR1 SGHKS, CDR2 YYEKEE (reference sequence). The CDR3 region is CASSPIPPRGNTEAFF. The CDR3 DNA follows: TGTGCCAGCAGCCCCATTCCCCCCAGGGGTAACACTGAAGCTTTCTTT.

The chain recombines TRBV10-3 with TRBJ2-1; 7 bases line up with TRBD1. There are 14 residues in the CDR3. V lost 7 bases, J lost 0 bases, and 3 bases stayed unmatched. Germline assignment: CDR1 ENHRY and CDR2 SYGVKD. The CDR3 here is CAIMAGGSYNEQFF. In nucleotides, the CDR3 is TGTGCCATCATGGCAGGGGGCTCCTACAATGAGCAGTTCTTC.

This chain joins TRBV5-1 and TRBJ2-5; D is possibly TRBD1 (6 bases). The CDR3 sequence is 14 residues long. Germline V gene lookup returns CDR1 SGHRS and CDR2 YFSETQ. Trimming took 0 bases from V and 3 from J, leaving 9 bases between them. The CDR3 DNA follows: TGCGCCAGCAGCTTGGGGGCAGGGGAAGAGACCCAGTACTTC. Amino acid sequence: CASSLGAGEETQYF.

The table lists this clone with a count of one. The CDR3 sequence is CASSSPVGVKTQYF. In DNA form, the CDR3 reads TGTGCCAGCAGCTCCCCAGTAGGGGTGAAGACCCAGTACTTC. The chain joins TRBV11-1 to TRBJ2-5; a weak D match, TRBD1 (5 bases). The CDR3 length is 14 residues. Trimming shortened V by 4 bases and J by 6 bases, and 15 bases separated the two germline ends. Germline-derived CDR1 and CDR2 are SGHAT and FQDESV (reference sequence).

This chain connects TRBV19 to TRBJ2-1, with 9 positions matching TRBD2. Germline V gives CDR1 LNHDA, CDR2 SQIVND (reference sequence). The trim removed 3 bases at V and 8 bases at J, leaving 8 bases unmatched. The CDR3 is 15 residues long. The CDR3 coding sequence is TGTGCCAGTAGTATGGGCGGGGGGGCTATGTATGAGCAGTTCTTC. Protein sequence: CASSMGGGAMYEQFF. The whole variable domain, filled in from reference TRBV19 and TRBJ2-1, reads DGGITQSPKYLFRKEGQNVTLSCEQNLNHDAMYWYRQDPGQGLRLIYYSQIVNDFQKGDIAEGYSVSREKKESFPLTVTSAQKNPTAFYLCASSMGGGAMYEQFFGPGTRLTVL.

This clone was seen only once. This chain connects TRBV19 to TRBJ1-4; D remains unclear. Per the germline V gene, CDR1 is LNHDA and CDR2 is SQIVND (reference sequence). Trimming took 4 bases from V and 0 from J, leaving 12 bases between them. The CDR3 has 16 amino acids. CDR3 in amino acids: CASSTPNSATNEKLFF. The CDR3 nucleotides read TGTGCCAGTAGTACCCCAAACAGTGCAACTAATGAAAAACTGTTTTTT.

CDR3 protein: CASSLDRENYGYTF. The CDR3 DNA sequence: TGCGCCAGCAGCTTGGACAGGGAGAACTATGGCTACACCTTC. The chain is built from TRBV5-1 and TRBJ1-2; TRBD1 is a possible D gene (6 bases). CDR3 length: 14 amino acids. From germline, CDR1 is SGHRS and CDR2 YFSETQ. V lost 0 bases and J 2 bases, leaving 8 bases between the germline ends.

The rearrangement joins TRBV6-4 to TRBJ1-5; no definite D call. This CDR3 spans 16 amino acids. Trimming left V 7 bases short and J 2 bases short, with 18 bases between. Germline-derived CDR1 and CDR2 are MRHNA and SNTAGT. The CDR3: CASTEGISYGNQPQHF. The CDR3 DNA sequence: TGTGCCAGCACCGAGGGCATCTCGTATGGCAATCAGCCCCAGCATTTT.

V usage is TRBV6-1 and J usage is TRBJ2-2; 7 bases map to TRBD1. CDR1 is MNHNS, CDR2 SASEGT, per germline. The V gene end was trimmed by 10 bases and the J gene end by 6 bases; junction bases not matched to a gene: 8. The CDR3 runs to 13 residues. CDR3: CAITQRGPGELFF. As DNA, the CDR3 is TGTGCCATAACGCAAAGGGGGCCCGGGGAGCTGTTTTTT.

The J gene is TRBJ2-7, the V gene TRBV19; D might be TRBD1 (5 bases). The V and J ends lost 4 bases and 4 bases respectively, with 11 bases between them. The germline V gene has CDR1 LNHDA and CDR2 SQIVND (reference sequence). The CDR3 runs to 13 residues. DNA for the CDR3: TGTGCCAGTAGTACGAAACAGGAGTACGAGCAGTACTTC. This translates into CASSTKQEYEQYF.

The chain couples TRBV6-5 to TRBJ1-1, with TRBD1 matching 7 bases. The CDR3 consists of 15 residues. Germline-derived CDR1 and CDR2 are MNHEY and SVGAGI. V shed 5 bases, J shed 4 bases, and the junction held 10 bases outside the gene matches. The CDR3 DNA sequence: TGTGCCAGCAGTCCTCCTACAGGGGCGAGCACTGAAGCTTTCTTT. Amino acid sequence: CASSPPTGASTEAFF.

This clone was observed once. As DNA, the CDR3 is TGTGCCAGCAGCTTTGGTGTGGGGACTAGCGGGAGAGCCAATGAGCAGTTCTTC. This gives the protein CASSFGVGTSGRANEQFF. The V call is TRBV5-6, the J call TRBJ2-1; 14 bases agree with TRBD2. Trimming at V came to 2 bases and at J to 6 bases, leaving 10 bases not matched to a gene. The germline CDR1 and CDR2 sequences are SGHDT and YYEEEE. The length of the CDR3 is 18 residues. Complete variable domain (other parts from reference TRBV5-6 and TRBJ2-1): DAGVTQSPTHLIKTRGQQVTLRCSPKSGHDTVSWYQQALGQGPQFIFQYYEEEERQRGNFPDRFSGHQFPNYSSELNVNALLLGDSALYLCASSFGVGTSGRANEQFFGPGTRLTVL.

This clone was detected only once. The gene calls are TRBV5-1 and TRBJ2-3; TRBD2 matches 11 bases. The CDR3 is made up of 18 amino acids. V lost 0 bases to trimming and J lost 0 bases; unmatched junction nucleotides: 6. Germline values: CDR1 SGHRS, CDR2 YFSETQ. Written as DNA, the CDR3 is TGCGCCAGCAGCTTGGCCCCTAGCGGGGGGCGAAGCACAGATACGCAGTATTTT. Its translation: CASSLAPSGGRSTDTQYF.